This entry describes one T cell receptor (beta chain). Deletions cut 6 bases from V and 4 bases from J, with 12 bases between. The CDR3 extends over 13 amino acids. The data are from a study of blood T cell repertoires in COVID-19. Overall study context: From the United States, Italy and Spain came samples of acute and convalescent COVID-19. The analysed material was cDNA or gDNA that came from T cells, B-cell-depleted T cells, or PBMCs.

Study processing details: Quantification of nucleated cells was approximated via reference gene primer amplification. Method: immunoSEQ multiplex PCR; TCRdb's copy keeps in-frame clones and lacks some. V and J calls and clone size are those listed in that table; D and trimming were worked out from the DNA. The table has a few hundred thousand clones, roughly 87% seen once. This TCR was sampled from a man aged 18 to 30 with active or convalescent COVID-19. The sequenced sample consisted of peripheral blood. This sequence joins TRBV12-3 or TRBV12-4 and TRBJ1-1; D possibly corresponds to TRBD1 (5 bases). CDR3 coding DNA: TGTGCCAGCAGGGCGGCCGGGGGCACTGAAGCTTTCTTT. This encodes CASRAAGGTEAFF.